Following are 10 T cell receptor beta chains from one sample sequenced in a study of T cells in Graves' hyperthyroidism and ophthalmopathy (dated by TCRdb to the late 2010s). The library was obtained by multiplex PCR. Sequencing relied on an Illumina HiSeq 2000. The TCR beta CDR3 regions were amplified from the RNA transcripts. For the first round of RT-PCR on the TCR CDR3, the HTBI primer set was used together with the Qiagen OneStep RT-PCR kit. The public reads were quality trimmed at Q25 with fastp and then assembled into clones with MiXCR by TCRdb, keeping productive beta chains. Rows with one shared CDR3 protein collapse into an entry with the most common genes and DNA. This sample gives about 400,000 distinct CDR3 sequences in total; over 12% of them show up just once. The ten largest clones take up under 25% of the sample. The sample was blood. The receptors originated from a woman aged 55-69 years with Graves' ophthalmopathy.

This clonotype has only a few counts. V usage is TRBV10-1 and J usage is TRBJ2-7; maybe TRBD1 (6 bases). The CDR3 extends over 16 amino acids. The V end lost 6 bases, the J end lost 7 bases, and 25 bases lay between the germline ends. CDR1 WNHNN and CDR2 SYGVQD come from the germline V gene (reference sequence). Written as DNA, the CDR3 is TGCGCCAGCAGCCAAACCTTCGACTCAAAACAGGGAGAGCAGTACTTC. It translates to CASSQTFDSKQGEQYF.

In its sample, this clonotype was seen a few times. The chain uses TRBV14 and TRBJ2-1; tentatively, D is TRBD1 or TRBD2 (5 bases each). The germline V gene encodes CDR1 SGHDN and CDR2 FVKESK. The V gene lost 4 bases and the J gene lost 5 bases, with 12 bases spanning the gap. This CDR3 comprises 14 residues. CDR3 bases: TGTGCCAGCAGCCCCAGACGGGGCCACAATGAGCAGTTCTTC. Protein: CASSPRRGHNEQFF.

This clonotype was counted ten times or more. The rearrangement uses TRBV30 and TRBJ1-4; D is unclear. Trimming took 0 bases from V and 3 from J, leaving 11 bases between them. CDR1 is GTSNPN, CDR2 SVGIG, per germline (reference sequence). CDR3 size: 15 residues. CDR3 nucleotide sequence: TGTGCCTGGAGTGTATTAGGAGTGGCTAATGAAAAACTGTTTTTT. Translated, it gives CAWSVLGVANEKLFF.

This clonotype has only a few counts. This chain connects TRBV19 to TRBJ2-3, with 11 bases lining up with TRBD2. In germline, CDR1 is LNHDA, CDR2 SQIVND (reference sequence). The CDR3 runs 18 residues. V was pared by 3 bases and J by 3 bases, with 11 bases of the junction left unmatched. CDR3 sequence: CASSISVSGLAETDTQYF. DNA of the CDR3: TGTGCCAGTAGTATTTCGGTTTCGGGACTAGCGGAGACAGATACGCAGTATTTT.

The V call is TRBV28, the J call TRBJ2-7; D is perhaps TRBD1 (6 bases). Germline loops: CDR1 MDHEN, CDR2 SYDVKM. The CDR3 runs 15 residues. Trimming removed 5 bases at V and 4 bases at J, with 18 bases between. The CDR3 coding sequence is TGTGCCAGCAGTCCATCGCAGGGGTTGGGTTACGAGCAGTACTTC. This codes for CASSPSQGLGYEQYF.

The V gene is TRBV7-3, the J gene TRBJ2-6; TRBD1 matches 9 bases. There are 15 residues in the CDR3. Germline V gene lookup returns CDR1 SGHTA and CDR2 FQGTGA. With 5 bases clipped from V and 2 bases from J, the junction kept 1 base outside the gene matches. CDR3 sequence reads: CASSRDRAGANVLTF. The CDR3 DNA reads TGTGCCAGCAGCAGGGACAGGGCTGGGGCCAACGTCCTGACTTTC.

This clonotype turned up a few times. This chain links TRBV6-5 with TRBJ1-5, with no clear D. The germline CDR1 and CDR2 sequences are MNHEY and SVGAGI. The germline V and J ends were trimmed by 1 base and 6 bases, with 4 bases remaining between them. The CDR3 extends over 12 amino acids. CDR3 bases: TGTGCCAGCAGTTACTATGGTCAGCCCCAGCATTTT. The encoded protein is CASSYYGQPQHF.

At least ten counts were recorded for this clonotype. The chain recombines TRBV11-2 with TRBJ2-5; TRBD1 aligns across 8 bases. CDR1 and CDR2 from the germline V gene are SGHAT and FQNNGV. Trimming at V came to 6 bases and at J to 5 bases, leaving 17 bases not matched to a gene. The CDR3 consists of 17 residues. CDR3 in DNA: TGTGCCAGCAGGGCTCCGGGCCGGACAGGGAGCCACGAGACCCAGTACTTC. The encoded protein is CASRAPGRTGSHETQYF.

This clonotype was seen a handful of times. The gene calls are TRBV6-5 and TRBJ2-5; possibly TRBD1 or TRBD2 for D (5 bases each). The germline CDR1 and CDR2 sequences are MNHEY and SVGAGI. Trimming left V 2 bases short and J 2 bases short, with 9 bases between. CDR3 length equals 14 residues. CDR3 nucleotides: TGTGCCAGCAGTTACCGGGGCAATCAAGAGACCCAGTACTTC. Protein sequence: CASSYRGNQETQYF.

The chain has TRBV4-1 and TRBJ2-2, with unresolved D. The CDR3 runs to 14 residues. V shed 4 bases and J shed 2 bases, with 8 bases lying between them. From germline, CDR1 is MGHRA and CDR2 YSYEKL. In DNA, the CDR3 is TGCGCCAGCAGCCGAGCTCTAAACACCGGGGAGCTGTTTTTT. It translates to CASSRALNTGELFF.